The 2 T cell receptor beta chains below all came from one sample that was sequenced in a study of response to subunit inactivated influenza vaccine. MiXCR, run by TCRdb on the RT-PCR reads, gives a single entry per CDR3 protein. The repertoire holds around 710,000 distinct CDR3 sequences, with about 15% as singletons. This material consisted of PBMCs from blood, taken roughly 15 days before vaccination. Every receptor here comes from a man aged 50 or older who received an inactivated influenza vaccine.

This chain joins TRBV28 and TRBJ1-2, with D tentatively TRBD1 (5 bases). V lost 4 bases to trimming and J lost 4 bases, with 28 bases between them. The CDR3 is made up of 19 amino acids. Germline CDR1 and CDR2: MDHEN and SYDVKM. CDR3 bases: TGTGCCAGCAGTTCCACCCTCTGGGAGACTGCTGGGGGAACCTATGGCTACACCTTC. Its protein product is CASSSTLWETAGGTYGYTF.

The rearrangement joins TRBV7-9 to TRBJ2-7, with D tentatively TRBD1 (6 bases). Trimming took 2 bases from V and 6 from J, leaving 11 bases between them. There are 13 residues in the CDR3. Germline CDR1 and CDR2: SEHNR and FQNEAQ (reference sequence). CDR3 nucleotide sequence: TGTGCCAGCAGCTTACAGGGGCCCTCCGAGCAGTACTTC. Protein sequence: CASSLQGPSEQYF. The full variable domain, its missing parts supplied by reference TRBV7-9 and TRBJ2-7, is DTGVSQNPRHKITKRGQNVTFRCDPISEHNRLYWYRQTLGQGPEFLTYFQNEAQLEKSRLLSDRFSAERPKGSFSTLEIQRTEQGDSAMYLCASSLQGPSEQYFGPGTRLTVT.